The 9 T cell receptor beta chains reported below all come from one sample, sequenced in a study of shared clonotypes between healthy human individuals. Some clones are missing from TCRdb's copy, which holds only in-frame ones; the method was immunoSEQ multiplex PCR. The repertoire includes about 2 million clones, around 95% of them detected once, and 0.13% sits in the top ten. The material sequenced was naive CD4+ T cells sorted from blood. Described subset: CD45RA+ positively selected. The source of these receptors is a man younger than 35 in good health.

J is TRBJ2-5 and V is TRBV5-1; D perhaps matches TRBD2 (6 bases). V dropped 1 base and J dropped 1 base, with 14 bases sitting between them. The CDR3 length is 16 residues. Germline V gene sequence: CDR1 SGHRS, CDR2 YFSETQ. The CDR3 DNA is TGCGCCAGCAGCTTGCCACTCGGAGGGATCCAAGAGACCCAGTACTTC. Amino acids: CASSLPLGGIQETQYF.

V usage is TRBV6-5 and J usage is TRBJ1-1; 10 nucleotides align to TRBD1. Germline values: CDR1 MNHEY, CDR2 SVGAGI. V lost 6 bases and J lost 9; bases outside the gene matches: 10. CDR3 size: 14 residues. The CDR3 bases are TGTGCCAGCAGACCCGGGACAGGGGAATTCAAAGCTTTCTTT. Protein product: CASRPGTGEFKAFF.

Of note for this clone: Additional DNA sequences in this sample encode the identical CDR3. The rearrangement joins TRBV7-2 to TRBJ1-1; D gene uncertain. Germline-derived CDR1 and CDR2 are SGHTA and FQGNSA. Trimming removed 3 bases from V and 1 base from J, with 6 bases in between. CDR3 length: 13 residues. The CDR3 is CASSFGANTEAFF. CDR3 nucleotide sequence: TGTGCCAGCAGCTTCGGAGCGAACACTGAAGCTTTCTTT.

This clone was recorded at least ten times. The same CDR3 can be traced to other DNA sequences in this sample. This chain uses TRBV19 with TRBJ1-6; D is uncertain. V was cut by 6 bases and J by 0 bases, with 0 bases left in between. CDR3 length equals 12 residues. Germline CDR1 LNHDA, CDR2 SQIVND (reference sequence). CDR3 region: CASSSYNSPLHF. The CDR3 coding sequence is TGTGCCAGTAGCTCCTATAATTCACCCCTCCACTTT.

Comments on this clone: Since a much larger clone is just one base distant, this may be a read error. This CDR3 fails to terminate in the conserved phenylalanine or tryptophan, so it likely reflects a read error. This CDR3 is CASSDKDGSAYGYTL. In nucleotides, the CDR3 is TGTGCCAGCAGTGATAAGGACGGGTCGGCCTATGGCTACACCCTC. The genes are TRBV2 and TRBJ1-2; no reliable D call. Trimming pared 3 bases from V and 4 bases from J, leaving 15 bases between. Per germline, CDR1 SNHLY and CDR2 FYNNEI. The CDR3 runs 15 residues.

The sample holds one count of this clone. The chain has TRBV6-1 and TRBJ1-1, with 9 bases aligning to TRBD1. CDR1 is MNHNS, CDR2 SASEGT, per germline. The CDR3 consists of 14 residues. V shed 6 bases and J 3 bases; nucleotides not matched to a gene: 5. CDR3 sequence reads: CASSTGGGYTEAFF. The CDR3 nucleotides are TGTGCCAGCAGCACAGGGGGCGGATACACTGAAGCTTTCTTT.

The rearrangement links TRBV6-5 to TRBJ1-4; 7 positions match TRBD1. After removal of 5 bases from V and 7 bases from J, the junction contained 7 bases not matched to a gene. The V gene's germline CDR1 is MNHEY and CDR2 SVGAGI. The CDR3 is made up of 14 amino acids. The CDR3 region has the DNA TGTGCCAGCAGTCAACACAGGGGCGGTGAAAAACTGTTTTTT. This codes for CASSQHRGGEKLFF.

This clone was counted only a few times. The V and J genes are TRBV14 and TRBJ2-1; perhaps TRBD1 as D (6 bases). CDR1 and CDR2 (germline): SGHDN, FVKESK. This CDR3 region has 16 residues. V lost 6 bases and J lost 0, with 15 bases in between. The CDR3: CASRSAGQSSYNEQFF. In DNA, the CDR3 is TGTGCCAGCAGGTCGGCAGGACAGAGCTCCTACAATGAGCAGTTCTTC.

The rearrangement links TRBV2 to TRBJ1-2; 8 positions match TRBD1. The CDR3 is made up of 17 amino acids. Germline V gene sequence: CDR1 SNHLY, CDR2 FYNNEI. Trimming at V came to 2 bases and at J to 8 bases, leaving 16 bases not matched to a gene. CDR3 sequence: CASSENPTRTGRGGYTF. The CDR3 nucleotides read TGTGCCAGCAGTGAAAACCCGACCCGGACAGGGCGAGGCGGCTACACCTTC.